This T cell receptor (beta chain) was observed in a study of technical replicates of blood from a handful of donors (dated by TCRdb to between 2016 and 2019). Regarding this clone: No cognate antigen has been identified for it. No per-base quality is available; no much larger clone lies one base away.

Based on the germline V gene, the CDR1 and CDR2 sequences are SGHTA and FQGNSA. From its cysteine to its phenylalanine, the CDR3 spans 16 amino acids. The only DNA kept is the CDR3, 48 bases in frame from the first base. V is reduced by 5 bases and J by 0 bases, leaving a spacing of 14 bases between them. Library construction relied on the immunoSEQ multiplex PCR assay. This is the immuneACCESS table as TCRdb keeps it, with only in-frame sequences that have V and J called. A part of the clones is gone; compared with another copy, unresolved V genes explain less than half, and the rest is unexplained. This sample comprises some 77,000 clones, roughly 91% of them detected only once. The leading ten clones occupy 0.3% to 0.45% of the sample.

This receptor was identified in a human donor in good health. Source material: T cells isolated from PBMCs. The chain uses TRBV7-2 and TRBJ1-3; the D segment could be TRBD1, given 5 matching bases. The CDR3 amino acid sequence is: CASSPFGGYSGNTIYF. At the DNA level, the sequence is TGTGCCAGCAGCCCATTCGGGGGATACTCTGGAAACACCATATATTTT.